The sequence of this T cell receptor (beta chain) was determined in a study of T cells in Graves' hyperthyroidism and ophthalmopathy. Study context: At the time of initial diagnosis and before any treatment, peripheral blood was collected.

This clonotype was seen a few times. The CDR3 consists of 14 residues. Between the trimmed V and J ends, which lost 6 bases and 3 bases, there was a span of 12 bases. In germline, CDR1 is MDHEN, CDR2 SYDVKM. Orbital computed tomography and thyroid ultrasound, together with serum TRAb and thyroxine and clinical symptoms, were used for diagnoses. RNA transcripts provided the source from which TCR beta CDR3 regions were amplified. The HTBI primer set was used in a first-round RT-PCR of the TCR CDR3. TCRdb re-called the multiplex PCR reads through MiXCR, storing one row per CDR3 protein. The table lists about 420,000 distinct CDR3 sequences, approximately 14% of them singletons.

This TCR was recovered from a woman between 18 and 29 years old with Graves' hyperthyroidism. The chain uses TRBV28 and TRBJ2-1; no reliable D call. Sequenced: blood. This CDR3 is CASSPAKFYNEQFF. CDR3 coding DNA: TGTGCCAGCAGCCCTGCGAAATTCTACAATGAGCAGTTCTTC. The whole variable domain, remainder taken from reference TRBV28 and TRBJ2-1, is DVKVTQSSRYLVKRTGEKVFLECVQDMDHENMFWYRQDPGLGLRLIYFSYDVKMKEKGDIPEGYSVSREKKERFSLILESASTNQTSMYLCASSPAKFYNEQFFGPGTRLTVL.